Listed here are 25 T cell receptor beta chains from one sample, sequenced in a study of response to subunit inactivated influenza vaccine (dated by TCRdb to the late 2010s). Library preparation employed RT-PCR. The sequencer was an Illumina HiSeq 2500. TCRdb passed the public sequencing reads through fastp at Q25 and MiXCR, retaining productive beta sequences. Entries that share a CDR3 protein sequence are merged under the most common genes and DNA. Counted in this sample were fewer than 600,000 distinct CDR3 sequences; approximately 7.2% of them appeared once. In total, the top ten clones hold approximately 14% of the sample. Here the sequenced sample was PBMCs from blood, taken less than 30 months after vaccination. Receptors originate from a man aged 50-75 years who received an inactivated influenza vaccine. Donor details come from another sample of the same person, matched by shared clones.

The chain employs TRBV18 and TRBJ2-1, with 8 bases identical to TRBD1. V was pared by 5 bases and J by 8 bases, with 14 bases of the junction left unmatched. The germline V gene has CDR1 KGHSH and CDR2 LQKENI. This CDR3 has 16 residues. The CDR3, as DNA: TGTGCCAGCTCAAACTCCGGGACAGGATCTGCCGATGAGCAGTTCTTC. It codes for CASSNSGTGSADEQFF.

This chain links TRBV27 with TRBJ2-7; TRBD1 aligns across 9 bases. The length of the CDR3 is 15 residues. CDR1 and CDR2 (germline): MNHEY, SMNVEV (reference sequence). Unmatched junction bases numbered 9, after V lost 5 bases and J lost 4 bases. The CDR3 reads CASSLSGTGRYEQYF. In DNA form, the CDR3 reads TGTGCCAGCAGTCTCTCCGGGACAGGGCGTTACGAGCAGTACTTC.

This clonotype occurred a few times. The chain combines TRBV4-3 with TRBJ1-5, with D possibly TRBD1 on 5 matching bases. V lost 0 bases and J lost 4, with 10 bases in between. CDR1 LGHNA and CDR2 YSLEER come from the germline V gene. CDR3 length: 15 amino acids. The CDR3 region has the DNA TGCGCCAGCAGCCAAGATGCCAGGGTAAATCAGCCCCAGCATTTT. This translates into CASSQDARVNQPQHF.

The chain carries TRBV15 and TRBJ2-7, with 9 nucleotides matching TRBD1. The CDR3 contains 15 residues. V shed 3 bases and J 5 bases; nucleotides not matched to a gene: 8. Germline CDR1 is LNHNV and CDR2 is YYDKDF (reference sequence). CDR3 residues: CATSSPGTGSDEQYF. The CDR3 nucleotides read TGTGCCACCAGCAGCCCCGGGACAGGGTCGGACGAGCAGTACTTC.

This clonotype was found a few times. J is TRBJ2-1 and V is TRBV4-2; D is unclear. Per the germline V gene, CDR1 is LGHNA and CDR2 is YNFKEQ. The CDR3 totals 13 residues. Trimming removed 1 base at V and 10 bases at J, with 11 bases between. CDR3 protein: CASSQVAVVEQFF. The DNA of the CDR3 is TGTGCCAGCAGCCAAGTGGCGGTAGTCGAGCAGTTCTTC.

This clonotype has a count of ten or more. The chain uses TRBV25-1 and TRBJ2-2; perhaps TRBD1 as D (6 bases). CDR1 is MGHDK and CDR2 is SYGVNS in the germline V gene. V was pared by 3 bases and J by 3 bases, with 14 bases between. The CDR3 length is 16 residues. CDR3 in DNA: TGTGCCAGCAGTGACGCCCGCGAGGGGGACACCGGGGAGCTGTTTTTT. Its protein product is CASSDAREGDTGELFF.

This clonotype was recorded a few times. The chain recombines TRBV15 with TRBJ2-1; the D gene could be TRBD1 or TRBD2 (7 bases each). CDR3 size: 18 residues. V gave up 5 bases and J gave up 0 bases, with 20 bases separating them. CDR1 and CDR2 (germline): LNHNV, YYDKDF (reference sequence). This chain's CDR3 is CATSPQGEGLYSYNEQFF. The CDR3 nucleotides are TGTGCCACCAGCCCCCAGGGGGAGGGACTCTACTCCTACAATGAGCAGTTCTTC.

This clonotype came up many times. CDR3 DNA sequence: TGTGCCACCCAATTAGCGGTCAGGGGGGACTACGAGCAGTACTTC. Translation: CATQLAVRGDYEQYF. J is TRBJ2-7 and V is TRBV15, with TRBD1 as a possible D gene (7 bases). CDR1 is LNHNV, CDR2 YYDKDF, per germline (reference sequence). The CDR3 spans 15 residues. The V end lost 8 bases, the J end lost 3 bases, and 20 bases lay between the germline ends.

Worth noting for this clonotype: A junction end diverges from the germline sequence, so it may reflect a read error. The rearrangement uses TRBV7-9 and TRBJ2-1; 8 bases map to TRBD2. In germline, CDR1 is SEHNR, CDR2 FQNEAQ (reference sequence). The CDR3 spans 14 residues. This CDR3 reads CASSVAGSYNEQFF. CDR3 coding DNA: TGTGCCAGCAGCGTAGCGGGAAGCTACAATGAGCAGTTCTTC.

The chain employs TRBV29-1 and TRBJ2-1; 7 positions agree with TRBD2. Germline V gene data show CDR1 as SQVTM and CDR2 as ANQGSEA. The CDR3 contains 12 residues. The ends lost 1 base at V and 7 bases at J; junction bases unmatched: 1. The CDR3 coding sequence is TGCAGCGTTGAAGCCGGGGGGAATGAGCAGTTCTTC. As protein: CSVEAGGNEQFF.

This clonotype was observed a handful of times. The CDR3 sequence: CATSRDQGISGNTIYF. In DNA, the CDR3 is TGTGCCACCAGCAGAGATCAGGGGATCTCTGGAAACACCATATATTTT. The chain carries TRBV15 and TRBJ1-3; weak D call: TRBD1 (6 bases). The germline CDR1 and CDR2 sequences are LNHNV and YYDKDF (reference sequence). The ends were cut back, 0 bases at V and 0 bases at J, with 9 bases in the middle. This CDR3 comprises 16 residues.

The sample holds many counts of this clonotype. The CDR3 is CASSLQVAYEQYF. Written as DNA, the CDR3 is TGTGCCAGCAGCTTACAAGTGGCCTACGAGCAGTACTTC. The chain couples TRBV7-6 to TRBJ2-7; D unclear. Germline-derived CDR1 and CDR2 are SGHVS and FNYEAQ. V dropped 2 bases and J dropped 2 bases, with 7 bases sitting between them. The CDR3 has 13 residues.

The chain employs TRBV14 and TRBJ1-1, with D unresolved. With 0 bases removed from V and 2 bases from J, the gap between germline ends came to 10 bases. Germline CDR1 reads SGHDN; CDR2 reads FVKESK. This CDR3 region has 15 residues. In nucleotides, the CDR3 is TGTGCCAGCAGCCAAGAGCTAGGCTTCAACACTGAAGCTTTCTTT. This encodes CASSQELGFNTEAFF. Drawing the rest from reference TRBV14 and TRBJ1-1, the complete variable domain is EAGVTQFPSHSVIEKGQTVTLRCDPISGHDNLYWYRRVMGKEIKFLLHFVKESKQDESGMPNNRFLAERTGGTYSTLKVQPAELEDSGVYFCASSQELGFNTEAFFGQGTRLTVV.

This clonotype has just a few counts. The chain joins TRBV10-3 to TRBJ2-3; 14 nucleotides agree with TRBD2. V was clipped by 6 bases and J by 4 bases; unmatched bases: 6. Looked up from germline, CDR1 is ENHRY and CDR2 is SYGVKD. The CDR3 length is 16 residues. The chain's CDR3 is CAIRGLAGGRADTQYF. CDR3 bases: TGTGCCATCAGAGGACTAGCGGGGGGCCGGGCAGATACGCAGTATTTT.

In nucleotides, the CDR3 is TGCAGCGTTGATCAGGGAGGTGGAAACACCATATATTTT. Translation gives CSVDQGGGNTIYF. The rearrangement joins TRBV29-1 to TRBJ1-3, with a possible D match to TRBD1 (5 bases). Trimming removed 3 bases from V and 3 bases from J, with 9 bases in between. CDR1 is SQVTM and CDR2 is ANQGSEA in the germline V gene. The CDR3 is made up of 13 amino acids.

The table lists this clonotype with a few counts. The chain links TRBV4-1 to TRBJ2-2, with 13 bases aligning to TRBD2. Germline V gives CDR1 MGHRA, CDR2 YSYEKL. The CDR3 has 16 amino acids. With 5 bases clipped from V and 7 bases from J, the junction kept 7 bases outside the gene matches. CDR3 nucleotide sequence: TGCGCCAGCAGCGGCCGGACTAGCGGGGGTTTCGGGGAGCTGTTTTTT. It codes for CASSGRTSGGFGELFF.

This clonotype was picked up many times. Written as DNA, the CDR3 is TGCAGCGTTGTGTCCCTAGCGGGGGTGGAGACCCAGTACTTC. Encoded protein: CSVVSLAGVETQYF. The chain links TRBV29-1 to TRBJ2-5, with 10 bases lining up with TRBD2. Germline CDR1 is SQVTM and CDR2 is ANQGSEA. The CDR3 consists of 14 residues. J gave up 5 bases and V 4 bases, and 7 bases lay outside the gene matches.

This clonotype has a handful of counts. The rearrangement uses TRBV27 and TRBJ1-6, with D perhaps matching TRBD1 (5 bases). The ends were cut back, 6 bases at V and 7 bases at J, with 19 bases in the middle. From germline, CDR1 is MNHEY and CDR2 SMNVEV (reference sequence). This CDR3 region has 16 residues. The CDR3 DNA reads TGTGCCAGCAGAGTGTTCGGGGACGCGCCCAATTCACCCCTCCACTTT. Translation gives CASRVFGDAPNSPLHF.

This clonotype was detected only a few times. The genes are TRBV15 and TRBJ1-5; D ambiguous. Trimming removed 0 bases from V and 4 bases from J, with 25 bases in between. Germline lookup yields CDR1 LNHNV and CDR2 YYDKDF (reference sequence). CDR3 length: 20 residues. CDR3 loop: CATSRDLVVRVRAKNQPQHF. CDR3 bases: TGTGCCACCAGCAGAGATCTGGTGGTGAGGGTTCGTGCCAAGAATCAGCCCCAGCATTTT.

The chain combines TRBV6-2 or TRBV6-3 with TRBJ2-2, with D hard to call. Trimming shortened V by 6 bases and J by 0 bases, and 14 bases separated the two germline ends. The CDR3 length is 16 residues. Germline assignment: CDR1 MNHEY and CDR2 SVGEGT. CDR3 DNA sequence: TGTGCCAGCAGGACACGACTGGCGGCGAACACCGGGGAGCTGTTTTTT. This codes for CASRTRLAANTGELFF.

The table lists this clonotype with many counts. The rearrangement links TRBV29-1 to TRBJ1-1; D is perhaps TRBD1 (6 bases). CDR1 is SQVTM, CDR2 ANQGSEA, per germline. Trimming removed 7 bases from V and 0 bases from J, with 9 bases in between. CDR3 length: 12 amino acids. The CDR3 DNA is TGCAGCGCCGGACAGCTGAACACTGAAGCTTTCTTT. Protein sequence: CSAGQLNTEAFF.

In its sample, this clonotype was seen many times. The genes are TRBV18 and TRBJ2-2; D is ambiguous. The V end lost 1 base, the J end lost 2 bases, and 8 bases lay between the germline ends. Germline lookup yields CDR1 KGHSH and CDR2 LQKENI. This CDR3 has 15 amino acids. The CDR3 spells CASSPRQTNTGELFF. CDR3 nucleotides: TGTGCCAGCTCACCACGGCAGACTAACACCGGGGAGCTGTTTTTT.

The chain links TRBV19 to TRBJ1-2; D gene uncertain. The length of the CDR3 is 14 residues. Germline V CDR1 and CDR2: LNHDA, SQIVND (reference sequence). The V end lost 1 base, the J end lost 0 bases, and 6 bases lay between the germline ends. The CDR3 sequence is CASSIGTANYGYTF. The CDR3 DNA follows: TGTGCCAGTAGTATAGGGACTGCTAACTATGGCTACACCTTC.

V is TRBV28 and J is TRBJ1-5, with 7 bases matching TRBD1. The CDR3 loop spans 16 amino acids. Germline CDR1 MDHEN, CDR2 SYDVKM. Unmatched junction bases numbered 11, after V lost 4 bases and J lost 5 bases. The DNA for the CDR3 is TGTGCCAGCAGTTCCTACAAGGGGACAGCTTATCAGCCCCAGCATTTT. Translated, it gives CASSSYKGTAYQPQHF.

This clonotype has just a few counts. The chain joins TRBV4-3 to TRBJ2-6; 9 bases are a match to TRBD1. Losses at the gene ends were 3 bases for V and 0 bases for J; bases not matched to a gene: 9. CDR1 is LGHNA and CDR2 is YSLEER in the germline V gene. The length of the CDR3 is 19 residues. This chain's CDR3 is CASSHGPGQGVSGANVLTF. CDR3 nucleotides: TGCGCCAGCAGCCACGGCCCGGGACAGGGCGTCTCTGGGGCCAACGTCCTGACTTTC.